Listed below are T cell receptor beta chains from one sample, sequenced in a study of beta chain features in type 1 diabetes. Profiling relied on immunoSEQ multiplex PCR, and the TCRdb table lists in-frame clones only, not all of them. The table shows about 360,000 clones, with roughly 12% occurring only once. The specimen was naive CD4+ T cells from blood. These receptors were taken from a man aged 18-30 years in good health. CDR3s include the opening cysteine and the closing phenylalanine or tryptophan. A D gene is named only where the DNA matches it firmly. Size values are once, few and many counts, or a class for expanded clones, and some rows have none.

D	size	V	J	CDR3	DNA
-	-	TRBV30	TRBJ1-1	CAWSERVSGAFF	TGTGCCTGGAGTGAGAGGGTCTCCGGAGCTTTCTTT
-	-	TRBV18	TRBJ1-1	CASSPGGAREAFF	TGTGCCAGCTCACCAGGTGGAGCAAGGGAAGCTTTCTTT
TRBD2	few	TRBV4-3	TRBJ2-7	CASSQAGRGTLGEQYF	TGCGCCAGCAGCCAAGCGGGGCGGGGGACCCTGGGGGAGCAGTACTTC
TRBD1	few	TRBV6-5	TRBJ1-2	CASSRGQTYGYTF	TGTGCCAGCAGCCGGGGACAGACGTATGGCTACACCTTC
-	-	TRBV29-1	TRBJ1-2	CSVGARGGANYGYTF	TGCAGCGTTGGAGCAAGGGGGGGGGCCAACTATGGCTACACCTTC
TRBD1	few	TRBV27	TRBJ2-2	CASSFVTGIGELFF	TGTGCCAGCAGTTTTGTGACAGGGATCGGGGAGCTGTTTTTT
-	-	TRBV30	TRBJ2-1	CAWRDRSSYNEQFF	TGTGCCTGGAGAGACCGGAGCTCCTACAATGAGCAGTTCTTC
TRBD1	-	TRBV30	TRBJ1-5	CAWSLNRGQPQHF	TGTGCCTGGAGCCTGAACAGGGGACAGCCCCAGCATTTT
-	-	TRBV30	TRBJ2-7	CAGGSATGTYEQYF	TGTGCCGGGGGGTCGGCCACCGGAACCTACGAGCAGTACTTC
TRBD2	few	TRBV11-3	TRBJ2-5	CASSLLAGGQETQYF	TGTGCCAGCAGCTTACTAGCGGGGGGACAAGAGACCCAGTACTTC
-	-	TRBV30	TRBJ2-5	CAWSRTVQETQYF	TGTGCCTGGAGTAGGACAGTTCAAGAGACCCAGTACTTC
TRBD1	few	TRBV29-1	TRBJ1-2	CSVRQGAEDGYTF	TGCAGCGTAAGACAGGGGGCGGAGGATGGCTACACCTTC
-	-	TRBV18	TRBJ1-5	CASSTKQNQPQHF	TGTGCCAGCTCAACCAAACAGAATCAGCCCCAGCATTTT
-	-	TRBV29-1	TRBJ1-1	CSVVVTMNTEAFF	TGCAGCGTCGTGGTCACAATGAACACTGAAGCTTTCTTT
TRBD2	-	TRBV5-4	TRBJ2-5	CASSDQGLAGGRETQYF	TGTGCCAGCAGCGACCAGGGACTAGCGGGAGGAAGGGAGACCCAGTACTTC
TRBD1	few	TRBV7-2	TRBJ2-7	CASSLGTGREQYF	TGTGCCAGCAGCTTGGGGACAGGGCGGGAGCAGTACTTC
-	few	TRBV30	TRBJ2-1	CAWSPGGRAYNEQFF	TGTGCCTGGAGCCCCGGGGGACGAGCTTACAATGAGCAGTTCTTC
TRBD2	-	TRBV11-1	TRBJ2-2	CASSIDISGRSTGELFF	TGTGCCAGCAGCATAGATATTAGCGGGAGGTCTACCGGGGAGCTGTTTTTT
TRBD1	few	TRBV7-2	TRBJ2-1	CASSSTGVGEQFF	TGTGCCAGCAGCTCAACAGGGGTGGGTGAGCAGTTCTTC
-	few	TRBV9	TRBJ2-2	CASSVVGQGNTGELFF	TGTGCCAGCAGCGTAGTCGGACAAGGAAACACCGGGGAGCTGTTTTTT
TRBD1	-	TRBV2	TRBJ2-3	CASRDRGGPQDTQYF	TGTGCCAGCAGGGACAGGGGGGGGCCGCAAGATACGCAGTATTTT
TRBD2	few	TRBV13	TRBJ2-7	CASSLLSGLRRDYEQYF	TGTGCCAGCAGCTTATTATCGGGACTAAGGAGGGACTACGAGCAGTACTTC
TRBD1	few	TRBV14	TRBJ2-1	CASSLNRDRAQEQFF	TGTGCCAGCAGCCTAAACCGGGACAGGGCCCAGGAGCAGTTCTTC
-	few	TRBV7-2	TRBJ1-1	CASSLSGTTNTEAFF	TGTGCCAGCAGCTTAAGCGGGACAACGAACACTGAAGCTTTCTTT
-	-	TRBV30	TRBJ1-1	CACDSILNTEAFF	TGTGCCTGCGACAGTATACTGAACACTGAAGCTTTCTTT
-	few	TRBV5-4	TRBJ1-5	CASSLDPLDQPQHF	TGTGCCAGCAGCTTGGATCCACTTGATCAGCCCCAGCATTTT
-	-	TRBV29-1	TRBJ2-3	CSVVTALADTQYF	TGCAGCGTTGTTACAGCTCTGGCAGATACGCAGTATTTT
-	few	TRBV7-9	TRBJ1-5	CASSLALGGQPQHF	TGTGCCAGCAGCTTAGCCCTTGGCGGTCAGCCCCAGCATTTT
-	-	TRBV11-1	TRBJ2-3	CASSLRLPDTQYF	TGTGCCAGCAGCCTGAGACTACCAGATACGCAGTATTTT
-	-	TRBV9	TRBJ2-1	CASSATTGPSYNEQFF	TGTGCCAGCAGCGCTACTACAGGGCCCTCCTACAATGAGCAGTTCTTC
-	few	TRBV19	TRBJ1-1	CASTSAALLNTEAFF	-
TRBD2	few	TRBV7-2	TRBJ2-5	CASSPAGEAETQYF	TGTGCCAGCAGCCCGGCGGGAGAAGCGGAGACCCAGTACTTC
TRBD1	-	TRBV7-3	TRBJ1-1	CASSLASGGKTEAFF	TGTGCCAGCAGTTTGGCCTCAGGGGGCAAAACTGAAGCTTTCTTT
-	few	TRBV30	TRBJ1-3	CAWSVSGNTIYF	TGTGCCTGGAGTGTAAGCGGAAACACCATATATTTT
TRBD1	-	TRBV27	TRBJ1-1	CASSLSGQGGAFF	TGTGCCAGCAGTTTATCAGGACAGGGGGGCGCTTTCTTT
-	-	TRBV6-9	TRBJ1-2	CARRTGELRGYTF	TGTGCCAGAAGGACGGGGGAACTTCGGGGCTACACCTTC
-	-	TRBV6-5	TRBJ1-2	CATKGGVGGYTF	TGTGCCACCAAGGGCGGGGTCGGTGGCTACACCTTC
-	few	TRBV4-3	TRBJ2-1	CASSPEGSSYNEQFF	TGCGCCAGCAGCCCCGAGGGAAGCTCCTACAATGAGCAGTTCTTC
-	-	TRBV6-4	TRBJ1-2	CASSDSSVNYGYTF	TGTGCCAGCAGTGACTCGAGTGTTAACTATGGCTACACCTTC
TRBD1	-	TRBV5-8	TRBJ2-5	CASSSGQGNQETQYF	TGTGCCAGCAGCTCCGGACAGGGCAACCAAGAGACCCAGTACTTC
TRBD1	-	TRBV6-6	TRBJ1-5	CASSQQGGNQPQHF	TGTGCCAGCAGCCAACAGGGGGGCAATCAGCCCCAGCATTTT
-	few	TRBV9	TRBJ2-7	CASSVAPGTWYEQYF	TGTGCCAGCAGCGTAGCCCCAGGGACATGGTACGAGCAGTACTTC
-	-	TRBV7-2	TRBJ2-2	CASSLQVTLITGELFF	TGTGCCAGCAGCCTCCAGGTTACCCTAATCACCGGGGAGCTGTTTTTT
-	-	TRBV7-9	TRBJ1-2	CASSPRERRAYGYTF	TGTGCCAGCAGCCCCCGGGAGCGGAGAGCTTATGGCTACACCTTC
TRBD1	few	TRBV9	TRBJ1-1	CASSAGGLNTEAFF	TGTGCCAGCAGCGCAGGGGGACTGAACACTGAAGCTTTCTTT
-	-	TRBV19	TRBJ1-1	CASGGGQRSNTEAFF	TGTGCCAGCGGCGGAGGACAGCGCTCGAACACTGAAGCTTTCTTT
TRBD2	few	TRBV30	TRBJ2-1	CAWSKGRGVEQFF	TGTGCCTGGAGTAAGGGGAGGGGAGTTGAGCAGTTCTTC
-	-	TRBV6-5	TRBJ2-1	CASSSGQSSYNEQFF	TGTGCCAGCAGCTCCGGACAGAGCTCCTACAATGAGCAGTTCTTC
-	-	TRBV5-6	TRBJ1-2	CASKGRRNYGYTF	TGTGCCAGCAAGGGCAGGAGGAACTATGGCTACACCTTC
-	few	TRBV6-5	TRBJ2-7	CASTRDYEQYF	TGTGCCAGCACCCGGGACTACGAGCAGTACTTC
-	few	TRBV7-3	TRBJ2-3	CASSPRGTDTQYF	TGTGCCAGCAGCCCTAGGGGTACAGATACGCAGTATTTT
-	-	TRBV6-6	TRBJ1-5	CASRPQGDQPQHF	TGTGCCAGCAGACCACAGGGTGATCAGCCCCAGCATTTT
TRBD2	-	TRBV5-1	TRBJ2-2	CASSLELAGASNTGELFF	TGCGCCAGCAGCTTGGAACTAGCGGGGGCATCGAACACCGGGGAGCTGTTTTTT
-	few	TRBV30	TRBJ1-5	CAWSSDSNNQPQHF	TGTGCCTGGAGCAGCGATTCAAACAATCAGCCCCAGCATTTT
TRBD1	once	TRBV28	TRBJ2-5	CASSLTGIVVRETQYF	TGTGCCAGCAGTCTGACAGGGATAGTAGTTCGGGAGACCCAGTACTTC